The entry that follows covers one T cell receptor beta chain sequence. This clone's antigen is unknown. Base qualities are not provided; no much larger clone lies one nucleotide away. The CDR3 runs 15 amino acids, cysteine and phenylalanine included. The only DNA kept is the CDR3, 45 bases in frame from the first base. V is clipped by 1 base and J by 5 bases, and the sequence between their germline boundaries is 12 bases long. CDR1 and CDR2 are read off the germline V gene as SGHVS and FQNEAQ. Library preparation was by the immunoSEQ multiplex PCR assay. RNA was extracted from all samples and reverse transcribed into cDNA, which served as template for TCR sequencing. First-strand cDNA was synthesized with SuperScript III using a 2:1 mix of oligo-dT and random hexamers. A synthetic immune receptor repertoire was used to gauge amplification bias, and whatever bias remained was removed computationally. As for how the authors treated the data: Raw reads were preprocessed to remove errors, and CDR3 was defined according to IMGT conventions as the region from the conserved cysteine to phenylalanine. Clonality was computed as 1 minus the Shannon entropy, with the entropy normalized by log2 of the number of productive unique TCRs. Whether each scalp clone was CD4 or CD8 was inferred by checking scalp TCRbeta sequences against the CD4 and CD8 repertoires from sorted blood. TCRdb carries this immuneACCESS record with in-frame sequences only. Its versions omit some clonotypes, under half of them owing to an unresolved V gene in the studies checked, with the rest unexplained. V, J and clone size were drawn from that table, and D and trimming were deduced from the DNA. In all, the sample holds 200,000 to 250,000 clones, and around two fifths of those were seen once. Approximately 2.9% of the sample rests with the top ten.

These data are taken from a study of CD8+ T cells in alopecia areata (dated 2018 in TCRdb). Some background on the complete study: Treated patients were enrolled in an open-label pilot trial of oral tofacitinib at 5 to 10 mg twice daily for moderate-to-severe alopecia areata. immunoSEQ multiplex PCR using 35 Vbeta forward primers and 13 Jbeta reverse primers was used to amplify TCRbeta CDR3 regions. The SALT score, which quantifies the percentage of affected scalp surface area, was used to measure disease severity in treated patients. Tofacitinib-treated patients had biopsies at baseline and at 4 and 24 weeks of treatment, with a later scalp biopsy in several patients. Clonality in the scalp was compared among normal scalp (n=4), patchy alopecia areata scalp (n=8), and alopecia totalis/universalis scalp (n=8). Patients received tofacitinib for 6 to 18 months and were then followed off drug for 6 months to check for delayed response and recurrence. In humans, TCRbeta sequencing was performed on scalp tissue and on sorted CD4+ and CD8+ peripheral blood T cells from healthy controls and from patients with patchy or totalis/universalis alopecia areata. The study used high-throughput TCRbeta sequencing to examine T cell clonal expansion in alopecia areata, in both the C3H/HeJ mouse model and human patients. RNA was obtained with the PAXgene miRNA kit for fixed scalp, the miRNeasy kit for PBMCs, and the RNeasy kit for mouse skin. Study-wide findings and limitations: Tofacitinib significantly lowered scalp clonality and the number of expanded CD8+ clones among the top 100 scalp clones. During tofacitinib treatment, many expanded lesional clones stuck around in both scalp and blood, and this persistence may partly explain why relapse happens after treatment is stopped. Unlike mouse skin, which is dominated by gammadelta T cells, normal human skin has resident alphabeta T cells that are also sequenced, and this complicates analysis of the scalp TCR repertoire. Compared with normal scalp, lesional scalp, particularly in alopecia totalis/universalis, had higher clonality and more expanded CD8+ clones, which suggests antigenic drive. Compared with mice, TCR sequences shared between patients were less clear, possibly partly because of HLA diversity across the patient population. The treated cohort was small, with a single nonresponder, so links between baseline CD8+ expansion and response need larger studies.

The label giving this sample's treatment or condition can be read as: oral pan-JAK inhibitor, 5-10 mg twice daily. Lesional scalp punch biopsies and peripheral blood were collected from alopecia areata patients. PBMCs were separated by density centrifugation and stained for CD3, CD4 and CD8, after which CD4+ and CD8+ T cells were sorted on a FACSAria. The origin of this receptor is a human donor with alopecia areata. The sequence is built from TRBV7-8 and TRBJ2-1; the D gene cannot be resolved reliably. Sequences were derived from CD4+ T cells sorted from blood, sampled at roughly week 36, from a patient treated with tofacitinib. The CDR3 protein is CASSLEAATNNEQFF. The DNA sequence follows: TGTGCCAGCAGCTTAGAGGCGGCGACCAACAATGAGCAGTTCTTC.